These T cell receptor beta chains were read from a single sample in a study of Graves' ophthalmopathy and Graves' hyperthyroidism. Using its own MiXCR run on the multiplex PCR reads, TCRdb lists one record per CDR3 protein. The sample has roughly 50,000 distinct CDR3 sequences; 50% are singletons. Sequenced sample: peripheral blood. The receptors here all came from an adult man with Graves' ophthalmopathy. The CDR3 runs from the conserved cysteine through the conserved F or W. A D gene is named only where the DNA matches it firmly. Size values are once, few and many counts, or a class for expanded clones, and some rows have none.

D gene	J gene	clone size	V gene	CDR3 protein	CDR3 DNA
TRBD1	TRBJ2-1	.	TRBV6-2/TRBV6-3	CASKRQGAAGEQFF	TGTGCCAGCAAGAGACAGGGGGCAGCTGGTGAGCAGTTCTTC
TRBD1	TRBJ2-7	few	TRBV12-3/TRBV12-4	CASSLKGQVYF	TGTGCCAGCAGTTTAAAGGGACAGGTGTATTTC
.	TRBJ1-5	.	TRBV20-1	CSASLGRYINQPQHF	TGCAGTGCTAGCTTGGGGAGGTATATCAATCAGCCCCAGCATTTT
.	TRBJ1-5	many	TRBV6-1	CASSEAIGGPYSNQPQHF	TGTGCCAGCAGTGAAGCTATCGGGGGGCCCTATAGCAATCAGCCCCAGCATTTT
.	TRBJ2-3	many	TRBV9	CASSVGRGSSTDTQYF	TGTGCCAGCAGCGTAGGGAGGGGCTCTAGCACAGATACGCAGTATTTT
.	TRBJ2-3	.	TRBV7-9	CASSLAGDDTQYF	TGTGCCAGCAGCTTAGCGGGAGACGATACGCAGTATTTT
.	TRBJ2-6	many	TRBV9	CASSVVPVFSGANVLTF	TGTGCCAGCAGCGTAGTCCCAGTCTTCTCTGGGGCCAACGTCCTGACTTTC
.	TRBJ2-5	medium-sized	TRBV2	CASSEQGETQYF	TGTGCCAGCAGTGAACAGGGAGAGACCCAGTACTTC
TRBD2	TRBJ2-3	.	TRBV7-2	CASSPVGLAGRDTQYF	TGTGCCAGCAGCCCAGTGGGACTAGCGGGACGTGATACGCAGTATTTT
TRBD1	TRBJ2-3	many	TRBV28	CASSPGQGASDTQYF	TGTGCCAGCAGCCCGGGACAGGGGGCCTCAGATACGCAGTATTTT
.	TRBJ2-3	once	TRBV14	CASSQDWGAEGPDTQYF	TGTGCCAGCAGCCAAGATTGGGGGGCCGAAGGACCAGATACGCAGTATTTT
.	TRBJ2-5	.	TRBV7-2	CASSLTRQETQYF	TGTGCCAGCAGCTTAACACGCCAAGAGACCCAGTACTTC
TRBD1	TRBJ2-6	many	TRBV2	CASSLQGAAGANVLTF	TGTGCCAGCAGTTTACAGGGGGCGGCTGGGGCCAACGTCCTGACTTTC
.	TRBJ2-7	.	TRBV13	CASSGSVGLSIYEQYF	TGTGCCAGCAGCGGGTCGGTCGGGCTTTCCATCTACGAGCAGTACTTC
.	TRBJ1-2	.	TRBV20-1	CSARPGGANYGYTF	TGCAGTGCTAGACCCGGGGGAGCTAACTATGGCTACACCTTC
.	TRBJ2-4	.	TRBV7-9	CASSPTTESGKNIQYF	TGTGCCAGCAGCCCTACCACAGAGAGCGGGAAAAACATTCAGTACTTC
.	TRBJ2-1	many	TRBV6-1	CASGLRVGEQFF	TGTGCCAGCGGTCTACGTGTAGGTGAGCAGTTCTTC
TRBD1	TRBJ1-6	.	TRBV6-5	CASSSYRDRTNTPLHF	TGTGCCAGCAGTTCGTACCGGGACAGGACGAATACACCCCTCCACTTT
TRBD2	TRBJ2-1	many	TRBV27	CASNRYRSGRNEQFF	TGTGCCAGCAATCGTTATCGTAGCGGGAGGAATGAGCAGTTCTTC
TRBD1	TRBJ1-2	.	TRBV15	CATSSPRQGKLGDYTF	TGTGCCACCAGCAGCCCTCGACAGGGAAAGCTGGGAGACTACACCTTC
TRBD2	TRBJ2-3	many	TRBV19	CASKASGRPGLDTQYF	TGTGCCAGTAAAGCTAGCGGTCGCCCGGGTCTAGATACGCAGTATTTT
.	TRBJ1-5	few	TRBV2	CAWSGQFQRGNQPQHF	TGTGCCTGGAGTGGCCAGTTCCAACGGGGCAATCAGCCCCAGCATTTT
.	TRBJ2-3	.	TRBV9	CASSVAPHSYEQYFGPGTDTQYF	.
TRBD1	TRBJ2-7	.	TRBV7-2	CASSPRTGAQRYF	TGTGCTAGCAGCCCAAGGACAGGGGCACAGCGGTACTTC
TRBD1	TRBJ2-7	.	TRBV9	CASSLGGQGNEQYF	TGTGCCAGCAGCTTGGGGGGACAGGGGAACGAGCAGTACTTC
.	TRBJ2-7	.	TRBV7-3	CASSLSAGSYEQYF	TGTGCCAGCAGCTTATCCGCTGGGAGCTACGAGCAGTACTTC
TRBD1	TRBJ1-2	.	TRBV24-1	CATEQGLTSGSTGGDGYTF	TGTGCCACCGAGCAGGGCTTGACTAGCGGGAGCACAGGGGGCGATGGCTACACCTTC
.	TRBJ2-7	.	TRBV12-3/TRBV12-4	CASSDWAAYEQYF	TGTGCCAGCAGCGACTGGGCAGCCTACGAGCAGTACTTC
.	TRBJ1-2	.	TRBV7-9	CASSYGRTSFYGYTF	TGTGCCAGCAGCTATGGACGGACCTCGTTCTATGGCTACACCTTC
.	TRBJ1-5	.	TRBV11-2	CASSPTPDQPQHF	TGTGCCAGCAGTCCAACACCCGATCAGCCCCAGCATTTT
TRBD1	TRBJ2-7	many	TRBV20-1	CSAPVGQGTYEQYF	TGCAGTGCCCCCGTGGGACAGGGGACCTACGAGCAGTACTTC
TRBD2	TRBJ2-7	many	TRBV20-1	CSAKPILGLAGGFEQYF	TGCAGTGCTAAACCTATATTAGGACTAGCGGGAGGTTTCGAGCAGTACTTC
.	TRBJ1-2	.	TRBV10-3	CAISESGGPLIGYTF	TGTGCCATCAGTGAGTCGGGGGGGCCTCTCATCGGCTACACCTTC
.	TRBJ1-1	many	TRBV6-5	CASSYSKNTEAFF	TGTGCCAGCAGTTACTCGAAGAACACTGAAGCTTTCTTT
.	TRBJ1-5	.	TRBV5-8	CASSLPAPSPQHF	TGTGCCAGTAGCTTGCCTGCCCCATCGCCCCAGCATTTT
TRBD2	TRBJ2-1	.	TRBV20-1	CSAKTGTSGHYNEQFF	TGCAGTGCTAAAACTGGGACTAGCGGACACTACAATGAGCAGTTCTTC
TRBD1	TRBJ2-3	many	TRBV4-2	CASSPGTGSRTDTQYF	TGTGCCAGCAGCCCCGGGACAGGGTCTCGCACAGATACGCAGTATTTT
TRBD2	TRBJ2-2	.	TRBV7-3	CASRSSGNTGELFF	TGTGCCAGCAGGTCTAGCGGAAACACCGGGGAGCTGTTTTTT
TRBD2	TRBJ2-3	many	TRBV20-1	CSASHSGGEPDTQYF	TGCAGTGCTAGCCATAGCGGGGGGGAACCAGATACGCAGTATTTT
.	TRBJ1-1	many	TRBV20-1	CSARDRGGVNTEAFF	TGCAGTGCTAGAGATCGAGGGGGGGTGAACACTGAAGCTTTCTTT
.	TRBJ1-3	many	TRBV6-1	CASRSQISGNTIYF	TGTGCCAGCAGATCACAGATCTCTGGAAACACCATATATTTT
.	TRBJ2-3	.	TRBV28	CATRAPGTPYEQYF	TGTGCCACCAGAGCGCCGGGGACCCCCTACGAGCAGTATTTT
.	TRBJ1-1	many	TRBV11-1	CASSLVRGNTEAFF	TGTGCCAGCAGCTTAGTGAGGGGGAACACTGAAGCTTTCTTT
TRBD1	TRBJ1-1	.	TRBV19	CASSPTRQGRDTEAFF	TGTGCCAGTAGCCCTACCCGACAGGGCCGGGACACTGAAGCTTTCTTT
.	TRBJ1-6	medium-sized	TRBV2	CASSEGEGRALHF	TGTGCCAGCAGTGAAGGGGAGGGGCGAGCCCTCCACTTT
.	TRBJ2-1	.	TRBV7-9	CASRTSPGSVEQFF	TGTGCCAGCAGGACCTCCCCGGGGTCCGTTGAGCAGTTCTTC
.	TRBJ2-2	many	TRBV11-2	CASSFTPWTGELFF	TGTGCCAGCAGCTTCACTCCGTGGACCGGGGAGCTGTTTTTT
.	TRBJ1-5	.	TRBV12-3/TRBV12-4	CASSLFFDRPETDTQHF	TGTGCCAGCAGTTTATTTTTCGACAGGCCGGAAACAGATACGCAGCATTTT
TRBD1	TRBJ1-1	many	TRBV5-4	CASSFFDRGRESTEAFF	TGTGCCAGCAGCTTTTTTGACAGGGGGCGTGAGAGCACTGAAGCTTTCTTT
.	TRBJ1-1	.	TRBV7-9	CASSLRKMDTEAFF	TGTGCCAGCAGCTTGAGAAAGATGGACACTGAAGCTTTCTTT
TRBD1	TRBJ2-2	.	TRBV7-9	CASSVRDRGGTGELFF	TGCGCCAGCAGCGTCCGGGACAGGGGAGGAACCGGGGAGCTGTTTTTT
TRBD2	TRBJ2-3	.	TRBV20-1	CSAYASSGTCGTTDTQYF	TGCAGTGCTTACGCATCGAGCGGGACTTGCGGGACCACAGATACGCAGTATTTT
.	TRBJ2-3	many	TRBV6-5	CASSYYSGLAMGDTQYF	TGTGCCAGCAGTTACTACTCCGGCCTAGCGATGGGAGATACGCAGTATTTT
.	TRBJ2-3	once	TRBV10-3	CASGPVTDTHYF	TGTGCCTCGGGACCCGTTACAGACACGCATTATTTT
TRBD2	TRBJ2-7	.	TRBV5-6	CASSFPGGGEQYF	TGTGCCAGCAGCTTCCCGGGAGGGGGTGAGCAGTACTTC